The 21 T cell receptor beta chains presented below share a single source sample, sequenced in a study of blood T cell repertoires in COVID-19. Method: immunoSEQ multiplex PCR; TCRdb's copy keeps in-frame clones and lacks some. Of 200,000 to 250,000 clones listed, approximately 90% are singletons. The sample was PBMCs or T cells enriched from blood (not recorded which). The receptors here all came from a woman aged 25 to 39 who had recovered from COVID-19.

The chain combines TRBV13 with TRBJ1-2; D might be TRBD1 (6 bases). Looked up from germline, CDR1 is PRHDT and CDR2 is FYEKMQ (reference sequence). Between the trimmed V and J ends, which lost 0 bases and 4 bases, there was a span of 12 bases. This CDR3 region has 15 residues. The CDR3 spells CASSLGTGISYGYTF. Written as DNA, the CDR3 is TGTGCCAGCAGCTTAGGGACAGGAATATCCTATGGCTACACCTTC.

The rearrangement links TRBV7-2 to TRBJ2-3; D is uncertain. This CDR3 has 15 residues. Germline assignment: CDR1 SGHTA and CDR2 FQGNSA. The V and J ends lost 2 bases and 4 bases respectively, with 13 bases between them. CDR3 sequence (DNA): TGTGCCAGCAGCTTAACCGGTGGTCCGGCAGATACGCAGTATTTT. This gives the protein CASSLTGGPADTQYF.

The V call is TRBV7-8, the J call TRBJ2-5; 8 bases line up with TRBD2. V was clipped by 5 bases and J by 1 base; unmatched bases: 6. The length of the CDR3 is 15 residues. CDR1 and CDR2 (germline): SGHVS, FQNEAQ. CDR3 nucleotide sequence: TGTGCCAGCAGCATCCAAGGACTAGCCCAAGAGACCCAGTACTTC. Translation: CASSIQGLAQETQYF.

The V call is TRBV7-2, the J call TRBJ1-4; 7 bases map to TRBD1. The CDR3 spans 15 residues. Losses at the gene ends were 0 bases for V and 7 bases for J; bases not matched to a gene: 5. In germline, CDR1 is SGHTA, CDR2 FQGNSA. The CDR3 region has the DNA TGTGCCAGCAGCTTAGCCAGGGGGAGAGGTGAAAAACTGTTTTTT. This codes for CASSLARGRGEKLFF.

The chain combines TRBV6-6 with TRBJ1-1; D is perhaps TRBD1 (5 bases). Trimming pared 1 base from V and 6 bases from J, leaving 9 bases between. This CDR3 has 13 amino acids. CDR1 and CDR2 from the germline V gene are MNHNY and SVGAGI (reference sequence). Here the CDR3 reads CASSYLGLAEAFF. The DNA for the CDR3 is TGTGCCAGCAGTTACTTGGGGCTCGCTGAAGCTTTCTTT.

The chain is built from TRBV4-3 and TRBJ1-1; tentative D call: TRBD1 (5 bases). Germline V gene lookup returns CDR1 LGHNA and CDR2 YSLEER. Trimming took off 3 bases at V and 3 bases at J, with 20 bases between the two ends. The CDR3 extends over 17 amino acids. The CDR3 DNA reads as TGCGCCAGCAGCCAGGCCATGGTGGTGGACATTTACACTGAAGCTTTCTTT. Protein product: CASSQAMVVDIYTEAFF.

V and J are TRBV4-1 and TRBJ2-2; TRBD1 matches at 7 bases. Losses at the gene ends were 3 bases for V and 8 bases for J; bases not matched to a gene: 9. CDR1 and CDR2 (germline): MGHRA, YSYEKL. CDR3 length equals 15 residues. The CDR3 is CASSHPRGWSGELFF. The CDR3 region has the DNA TGCGCCAGCAGCCACCCCAGGGGGTGGTCGGGGGAGCTGTTTTTT.

This clone appeared once. The chain is built from TRBV10-3 and TRBJ1-2, with 8 bases identical to TRBD1. V shed 7 bases and J 7 bases; nucleotides not matched to a gene: 11. This CDR3 region has 14 residues. Germline V gives CDR1 ENHRY, CDR2 SYGVKD. The DNA of the CDR3 is TGTGCCATCAAAGGGGACAGGACTTACTCTGGCTACACCTTC. It is translated as CAIKGDRTYSGYTF.

The chain combines TRBV2 with TRBJ1-1, with 8 bases aligning to TRBD1. Germline V CDR1 and CDR2: SNHLY, FYNNEI. The trim removed 6 bases at V and 5 bases at J, leaving 8 bases unmatched. This CDR3 region has 14 residues. CDR3 nucleotides: TGTGCCAGCAGGATCGGACAGGGCGGGACTGAAGCTTTCTTT. This gives the protein CASRIGQGGTEAFF.

V is TRBV7-9 and J is TRBJ2-5, with 7 nucleotides matching TRBD2. Per the germline V gene, CDR1 is SEHNR and CDR2 is FQNEAQ (reference sequence). V shed 1 base, J shed 3 bases, and the junction held 11 bases outside the gene matches. The CDR3 runs 17 residues. The DNA for the CDR3 is TGTGCCAGCAGCTTAGTAGGCGTGACGGGGGGAAAAGAGACCCAGTACTTC. Its translation is CASSLVGVTGGKETQYF.

This chain joins TRBV29-1 and TRBJ2-4, with 8 bases lining up with TRBD1. J lost 4 bases, V lost 3 bases, and 2 bases had no gene match. This CDR3 is built from 13 residues. Germline V CDR1 and CDR2: SQVTM, ANQGSEA. The CDR3 loop is CSVEDRAKNIQYF. DNA of the CDR3: TGCAGCGTTGAGGACAGGGCTAAAAACATTCAGTACTTC.

J is TRBJ1-5 and V is TRBV19, with TRBD1 matching over 9 bases. The CDR3 covers 15 residues. Unmatched junction bases numbered 4, after V lost 4 bases and J lost 3 bases. Germline V gene lookup returns CDR1 LNHDA and CDR2 SQIVND (reference sequence). CDR3 nucleotides: TGTGCCAGTAGTAAACAGGGGGCCGTCAATCAGCCCCAGCATTTT. This sequence encodes CASSKQGAVNQPQHF.

The gene calls are TRBV7-2 and TRBJ1-1; D perhaps matches TRBD1 (6 bases). V gave up 4 bases and J gave up 5 bases, with 11 bases separating them. Germline CDR1 and CDR2: SGHTA and FQGNSA. The length of the CDR3 is 13 residues. CDR3 DNA: TGTGCCAGCAGCTCCGGGACAAGAACTGAAGCTTTCTTT. Its translation: CASSSGTRTEAFF.

The J gene is TRBJ1-2, the V gene TRBV19; D remains ambiguous. Trimming took 2 bases from V and 4 from J, leaving 8 bases between them. Germline CDR1 is LNHDA and CDR2 is SQIVND (reference sequence). The CDR3 is 13 residues long. The CDR3 protein is CASSINGLYGYTF. The CDR3 DNA follows: TGTGCCAGTAGTATAAACGGACTCTATGGCTACACCTTC. The variable domain in full, completed from reference TRBV19 and TRBJ1-2, reads DGGITQSPKYLFRKEGQNVTLSCEQNLNHDAMYWYRQDPGQGLRLIYYSQIVNDFQKGDIAEGYSVSREKKESFPLTVTSAQKNPTAFYLCASSINGLYGYTFGSGTRLTVV.

The chain is built from TRBV7-2 and TRBJ2-3; 13 nucleotides agree with TRBD2. V shed 1 base and J 4 bases; nucleotides not matched to a gene: 5. CDR3 length equals 17 residues. Per the germline V gene, CDR1 is SGHTA and CDR2 is FQGNSA. The CDR3 nucleotides read TGTGCCAGCAGCTTAGGGTTTACTAGCGGGGGGGCAGATACGCAGTATTTT. Amino acids: CASSLGFTSGGADTQYF.

V is TRBV5-1 and J is TRBJ1-2; D remains unclear. The germline gives CDR1 SGHRS, CDR2 YFSETQ. Trimming took off 4 bases at V and 6 bases at J, with 19 bases between the two ends. This CDR3 comprises 15 residues. CDR3 amino acids: CASSIRGTAGDGYTF. The CDR3 nucleotides read TGCGCCAGCAGCATACGCGGTACAGCCGGGGATGGCTACACCTTC.

The V and J genes are TRBV5-1 and TRBJ1-5, with TRBD1 identical over 10 bases. V shed 4 bases and J 7 bases; nucleotides not matched to a gene: 5. The CDR3 length is 14 residues. The V gene's germline CDR1 is SGHRS and CDR2 YFSETQ. CDR3 protein: CASSPGDRGQPQHF. In DNA form, the CDR3 reads TGCGCCAGCAGCCCCGGGGACAGGGGACAGCCCCAGCATTTT.

V is TRBV6-4 and J is TRBJ1-2; TRBD1 is a possible D gene (5 bases). The CDR3 is made up of 12 amino acids. Germline V gene sequence: CDR1 MRHNA, CDR2 SNTAGT. The V gene lost 5 bases and the J gene lost 6 bases, with 10 bases spanning the gap. The CDR3 region has the DNA TGTGCCAGCAGTCGCCCGGGGGATGGCTACACCTTC. Protein product: CASSRPGDGYTF.

This chain connects TRBV2 to TRBJ1-1, with TRBD1 matching over 8 bases. V shed 4 bases, J shed 0 bases, and the junction held 4 bases outside the gene matches. The CDR3 covers 15 residues. Germline CDR1 is SNHLY and CDR2 is FYNNEI. In DNA, the CDR3 is TGTGCCAGCAGTGCAAACAGGGGGATGAACACTGAAGCTTTCTTT. This encodes CASSANRGMNTEAFF. Variable domain in full (rest from reference TRBV2 and TRBJ1-1): EPEVTQTPSHQVTQMGQEVILRCVPISNHLYFYWYRQILGQKVEFLVSFYNNEISEKSEIFDDQFSVERPDGSNFTLKIRSTKLEDSAMYFCASSANRGMNTEAFFGQGTRLTVV.

The sample holds one count of this clone. The rearrangement uses TRBV11-3 and TRBJ2-1, with TRBD1 matching over 12 bases. Per germline, CDR1 SGHNT and CDR2 YENEEA. Losses at the gene ends were 4 bases for V and 10 bases for J; bases not matched to a gene: 11. This CDR3 is 16 amino acids long. CDR3 sequence (DNA): TGTGCCAGCAGCTATTTAGGGACAGGGGGCTTGGTGGAGCAGTTCTTC. Residues: CASSYLGTGGLVEQFF.

The rearrangement joins TRBV7-3 to TRBJ2-3; D unresolved. The germline V gene has CDR1 SGHTA and CDR2 FQGTGA. This CDR3 has 16 residues. Between the trimmed V and J ends, which lost 2 bases and 1 base, there was a span of 13 bases. This CDR3 reads CASSLGLLGGTDTQYF. In DNA form, the CDR3 reads TGTGCCAGCAGCTTAGGGCTACTTGGTGGCACAGATACGCAGTATTTT.